What follows is one T cell receptor beta chain and its context. The antigen remains undetermined. The entry originates in a study of siplizumab effects on memory and regulatory T cells. Findings of the study overall: Confirmation was lacking for the suppressive function of proliferating Tregs derived from siplizumab cultures. Naive T cells appeared more diverse than memory cells and seemed to be major alloresponse contributors.

Only in-frame clones appear in the TCRdb table, and some are missing; sequencing was by immunoSEQ multiplex PCR. The repertoire holds more than 95,000 clones, with under 95% as singletons. V gave up 5 bases and J gave up 0 bases, with 17 bases separating them. There are 17 residues in the CDR3. Germline loops: CDR1 WSHSY, CDR2 SAAADI. The sequenced sample was CD4+ T cells sorted from blood. The V gene is TRBV10-2, the J gene TRBJ1-5; D unresolved. The TCR was taken from a human donor in good health. CDR3 protein: CASSLSFGVNSNQPQHF. The CDR3 DNA sequence: TGCGCCAGCAGTCTTTCTTTTGGAGTCAATAGCAATCAGCCCCAGCATTTT.